This T cell receptor (beta chain) emerged from a study of blood T cell repertoires in COVID-19. As for the study in general: The United States, Italy and Spain provided the acute and convalescent COVID-19 samples. Sources were T cells, B-cell-depleted T cells, or PBMCs; the material itself was cDNA or gDNA.

Germline V gene sequence: CDR1 LGHDT, CDR2 YNNKEL (reference sequence). Deletions cut 2 bases from V and 4 bases from J, with 8 bases between. The CDR3 runs to 14 residues. Methods used by the authors: Amplified reference gene primers provided the basis for estimating nucleated cell counts. Produced via immunoSEQ multiplex PCR; TCRdb's table is partial and in-frame only. The V and J calls and clone size were taken over from that table, and D and trimming were inferred from the DNA. The table has some 58,000 clones, over 90% seen once. The TCR comes from a man in his fifties or sixties with active COVID-19. Sequences were obtained from peripheral blood. This chain joins TRBV3-1 (or the pseudogene TRBV3-2) and TRBJ2-2; TRBD2 is a possible D gene (6 bases). CDR3 loop: CASSQRGSTGELFF. Here the CDR3 DNA reads TGTGCCAGCAGCCAACGGGGGTCCACCGGGGAGCTGTTTTTT.